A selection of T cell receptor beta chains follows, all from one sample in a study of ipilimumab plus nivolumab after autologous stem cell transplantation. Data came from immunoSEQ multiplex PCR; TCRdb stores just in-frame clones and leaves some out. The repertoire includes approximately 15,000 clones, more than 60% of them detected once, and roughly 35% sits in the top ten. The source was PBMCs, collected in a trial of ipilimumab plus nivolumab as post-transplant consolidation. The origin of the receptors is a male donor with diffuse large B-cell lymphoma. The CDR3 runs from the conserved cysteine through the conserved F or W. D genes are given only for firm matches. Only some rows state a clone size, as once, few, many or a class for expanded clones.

CDR3: CSAITRETQYF; DNA: TGCAGTGCTATAACGAGGGAGACCCAGTACTTC; D: .; V: TRBV20-1; length: 11; J: TRBJ2-5; size: .
CDR3: CASSTDRGLFEQYF; DNA: TGTGCCAGCAGCACCGACAGGGGGCTCTTCGAGCAGTACTTC; D: TRBD1; V: TRBV7-8; length: 14; J: TRBJ2-7; size: few
CDR3: CASSKGTSGRFPEQFF; DNA: TGTGCCAGCAGCAAAGGGACTAGCGGGAGATTCCCTGAGCAGTTCTTC; D: .; V: TRBV21-1; length: 16; J: TRBJ2-1; size: .
CDR3: CASSLDGVLQPQHF; DNA: TGTGCCAGCAGCTTAGATGGGGTACTTCAGCCCCAGCATTTT; D: .; V: TRBV7-9; length: 14; J: TRBJ1-5; size: .
CDR3: CASSSRDRGAEAFF; DNA: TGTGCCAGTAGTAGCCGGGACAGGGGCGCTGAAGCTTTCTTT; D: TRBD1; V: TRBV19; length: 14; J: TRBJ1-1; size: .
CDR3: CASSLGAGGPPQEQYF; DNA: TGCGCCAGCAGCTTGGGGGCGGGAGGGCCCCCTCAGGAGCAGTACTTC; D: TRBD2; V: TRBV5-1; length: 16; J: TRBJ2-7; size: once
CDR3: CASKRTGALYNEQFF; DNA: TGTGCCAGCAAGCGGACAGGTGCACTCTACAATGAGCAGTTCTTC; D: TRBD1; V: TRBV6-1; length: 15; J: TRBJ2-1; size: .
CDR3: CASSQARSAGGVYEQYF; DNA: TGTGCCAGCAGCCAGGCTAGATCGGCGGGGGGGGTCTACGAGCAGTACTTC; D: TRBD2; V: TRBV4-2; length: 17; J: TRBJ2-7; size: few
CDR3: CASSELGGDYGYTF; DNA: TGTGCCAGCAGTGAATTGGGGGGGGACTATGGCTACACCTTC; D: .; V: TRBV25-1; length: 14; J: TRBJ1-2; size: .
CDR3: CASSSDGTSGDNEQFF; DNA: TGTGCCAGCAGCTCGGATGGGACTAGCGGAGACAATGAGCAGTTCTTC; D: TRBD2; V: TRBV5-4; length: 16; J: TRBJ2-1; size: .
CDR3: CASSLQGDTQYF; DNA: TGTGCCAGCAGCTTACAGGGAGATACGCAGTATTTT; D: .; V: TRBV7-2; length: 12; J: TRBJ2-3; size: once
CDR3: CASSSRQRRETQYF; DNA: TGTGCCAGCAGCTCACGACAGCGTAGAGAGACCCAGTACTTC; D: .; V: TRBV5-4; length: 14; J: TRBJ2-5; size: once
CDR3: CASTPRAGVVQTQYF; DNA: TGTGCCAGCACCCCCCGGGCGGGAGTAGTACAGACCCAGTACTTC; D: TRBD2; V: TRBV11-2; length: 15; J: TRBJ2-5; size: few
CDR3: CAISAHQGSYEQYF; DNA: TGTGCCATCAGTGCACATCAGGGATCCTACGAGCAGTACTTC; D: .; V: TRBV10-3; length: 14; J: TRBJ2-7; size: .
CDR3: CASSLEANNQPQHF; DNA: TGTGCCAGCAGCTTAGAAGCTAACAATCAGCCCCAGCATTTT; D: .; V: TRBV7-6; length: 14; J: TRBJ1-5; size: .
CDR3: CASSLDLPGLALRNEQFF; DNA: TGTGCCAGCAGCTTAGATCTCCCAGGACTAGCGTTAAGGAATGAGCAGTTCTTC; D: TRBD2; V: TRBV7-6; length: 18; J: TRBJ2-1; size: .
CDR3: CAIAAYEVYEQYF; DNA: TGTGCCATCGCGGCATACGAAGTCTACGAGCAGTACTTC; D: .; V: TRBV10-3; length: 13; J: TRBJ2-7; size: .
CDR3: CASSFHGANSYEQYF; DNA: TGTGCCAGCAGTTTTCATGGGGCTAACTCCTACGAGCAGTACTTC; D: .; V: TRBV27; length: 15; J: TRBJ2-7; size: .
CDR3: CASSPPAATVYEQYF; DNA: TGTGCCAGCAGCCCCCCGGCAGCTACAGTCTACGAGCAGTACTTC; D: .; V: TRBV7-9; length: 15; J: TRBJ2-7; size: .
CDR3: CASSMLGTGVDNEQFF; DNA: TGTGCCAGTAGTATGTTAGGGACAGGGGTGGACAATGAGCAGTTCTTC; D: TRBD1; V: TRBV19; length: 16; J: TRBJ2-1; size: .
CDR3: CASSIGHLNTEAFF; DNA: TGTGCCAGTAGTATAGGGCACTTGAACACTGAAGCTTTCTTT; D: .; V: TRBV19; length: 14; J: TRBJ1-1; size: once
CDR3: CASSGGTETQYF; DNA: TGTGCCAGCAGTGGGGGAACGGAGACCCAGTACTTC; D: .; V: TRBV6-1; length: 12; J: TRBJ2-5; size: .
CDR3: CASRGLEGFNEQFF; DNA: TGTGCCAGTCGGGGACTGGAGGGGTTCAATGAGCAGTTCTTC; D: .; V: TRBV19; length: 14; J: TRBJ2-1; size: .
CDR3: CASSEGLAGLQETQYF; DNA: TGTGCCAGCAGTGAGGGACTAGCGGGCCTCCAAGAGACCCAGTACTTC; D: TRBD2; V: TRBV27; length: 16; J: TRBJ2-5; size: hyperexpanded
CDR3: CAWSVPPGTYTEAFF; DNA: TGTGCCTGGAGTGTACCCCCTGGGACTTACACTGAAGCTTTCTTT; D: .; V: TRBV30; length: 15; J: TRBJ1-1; size: .
CDR3: CASSFLPGFRGGNQPQHF; DNA: TGTGCCAGCAGCTTTCTTCCCGGGTTCCGCGGGGGCAATCAGCCCCAGCATTTT; D: .; V: TRBV7-8; length: 18; J: TRBJ1-5; size: .
CDR3: CASSLAVETYEQYF; DNA: TGTGCCAGCAGCTTAGCGGTGGAGACCTACGAGCAGTACTTC; D: .; V: TRBV7-8; length: 14; J: TRBJ2-7; size: .
CDR3: CASSLSQLTGELFF; DNA: TGTGCCAGCAGCTTGTCCCAACTCACCGGGGAGCTGTTTTTT; D: .; V: TRBV11-2; length: 14; J: TRBJ2-2; size: .
CDR3: CASSVTAGDTYEQYF; DNA: TGTGCCAGCAGCGTAACAGCGGGGGATACCTACGAGCAGTACTTC; D: TRBD2; V: TRBV9; length: 15; J: TRBJ2-7; size: .
CDR3: CASSIGRVGNTIYF; DNA: TGTGCCAGTAGTATTGGCAGAGTAGGAAACACCATATATTTT; D: .; V: TRBV19; length: 14; J: TRBJ1-3; size: .
CDR3: CASSQLAGDGETQYF; DNA: TGCGCCAGCAGCCAGCTAGCGGGAGACGGAGAGACCCAGTACTTC; D: TRBD2; V: TRBV4-1; length: 15; J: TRBJ2-5; size: .
CDR3: CASSRSYPGQGEETQYF; DNA: TGTGCCAGCTCACGATCTTACCCGGGACAGGGGGAAGAGACCCAGTACTTC; D: TRBD1; V: TRBV18; length: 17; J: TRBJ2-5; size: .
CDR3: CASSLDSFLRETQYF; DNA: TGTGCCAGCAGCTTAGATAGTTTCCTCCGGGAGACCCAGTACTTC; D: .; V: TRBV11-1; length: 15; J: TRBJ2-5; size: .
CDR3: CASSFMSGYEKLFF; DNA: TGTGCCAGCAGTTTTATGTCAGGGTATGAAAAACTGTTTTTT; D: .; V: TRBV28; length: 14; J: TRBJ1-4; size: .
CDR3: CASSFESWGETQYF; DNA: TGCGCCAGCAGCTTCGAATCCTGGGGAGAGACCCAGTACTTC; D: .; V: TRBV5-1; length: 14; J: TRBJ2-5; size: .
CDR3: CASRRDSTDTQYF; DNA: TGTGCCAGCAGAAGGGACAGCACAGATACGCAGTATTTT; D: .; V: TRBV6-5; length: 13; J: TRBJ2-3; size: .
CDR3: CASSWGGREDTQYF; DNA: TGTGCCAGCAGTTGGGGGGGCAGGGAAGATACGCAGTATTTT; D: .; V: TRBV2; length: 14; J: TRBJ2-3; size: once
CDR3: CASSLTYSNQPQHF; DNA: TGTGCCAGCAGCTTGACGTATAGCAATCAGCCCCAGCATTTT; D: .; V: TRBV5-6; length: 14; J: TRBJ1-5; size: few
CDR3: CASSRSPTTVTYNEQFF; DNA: TGCGCCAGCAGCCGAAGCCCCACGACTGTGACCTACAATGAGCAGTTCTTC; D: .; V: TRBV4-1; length: 17; J: TRBJ2-1; size: .
CDR3: CASSSVVPQDGYTF; DNA: TGTGCCAGCAGTTCCGTCGTCCCCCAGGATGGCTACACCTTC; D: .; V: TRBV2; length: 14; J: TRBJ1-2; size: .
CDR3: CASSLEEGPGDEQYF; DNA: TGTGCCAGCAGCTTAGAGGAAGGTCCGGGGGACGAGCAGTACTTC; D: .; V: TRBV7-9; length: 15; J: TRBJ2-7; size: .
CDR3: CASIHPATDTQYF; DNA: TGTGCCAGCATTCACCCGGCGACAGATACGCAGTATTTT; D: .; V: TRBV6-1; length: 13; J: TRBJ2-3; size: .
CDR3: CASSSSTRSYEQYF; DNA: TGTGCCAGCAGTTCCTCGACTAGGTCCTACGAGCAGTACTTC; D: .; V: TRBV6-6; length: 14; J: TRBJ2-7; size: once
CDR3: CASSASGGLNEQFF; DNA: TGTGCCAGCAGTGCCAGCGGGGGACTCAATGAGCAGTTCTTC; D: TRBD2; V: TRBV6-4; length: 14; J: TRBJ2-1; size: .
CDR3: CASSEAPGQGRETQYF; DNA: TGTGCCAGCAGTGAAGCCCCGGGACAGGGGAGAGAGACCCAGTACTTC; D: TRBD1; V: TRBV6-1; length: 16; J: TRBJ2-5; size: few
CDR3: CASSLGGLAGAWETQYF; DNA: TGTGCCAGCAGTTTAGGCGGTTTGGCGGGAGCATGGGAGACCCAGTACTTC; D: TRBD2; V: TRBV28; length: 17; J: TRBJ2-5; size: .
CDR3: CASSLEGRLQETQYF; DNA: TGTGCCAGCAGCTTAGAGGGACGGCTCCAAGAGACCCAGTACTTC; D: .; V: TRBV7-8; length: 15; J: TRBJ2-5; size: .
CDR3: CAWMRGTNEKLFF; DNA: TGTGCCTGGATGAGAGGAACTAATGAAAAACTGTTTTTT; D: .; V: TRBV30; length: 13; J: TRBJ1-4; size: .
CDR3: CASSTKAAGTYEQYF; DNA: TGTGCCAGCAGCACGAAGGCAGCGGGGACCTACGAGCAGTACTTC; D: TRBD2; V: TRBV28; length: 15; J: TRBJ2-7; size: .
CDR3: CASSAGVRNEQYF; DNA: TGTGCCAGCAGCGCGGGGGTTAGAAACGAGCAGTACTTC; D: .; V: TRBV9; length: 13; J: TRBJ2-7; size: .
CDR3: CASSQQGPLGTQYF; DNA: TGTGCCAGCAGCCAACAAGGGCCTCTGGGGACCCAGTACTTC; D: .; V: TRBV14; length: 14; J: TRBJ2-5; size: few
CDR3: CASRNSGNTYNEQFF; DNA: TGTGCCAGCAGGAATAGCGGGAATACGTACAATGAGCAGTTCTTC; D: TRBD2; V: TRBV6-5; length: 15; J: TRBJ2-1; size: .
CDR3: CASSTTERYEQYF; DNA: TGTGCCAGCAGCACTACAGAGCGCTACGAGCAGTACTTC; D: .; V: TRBV11-1; length: 13; J: TRBJ2-7; size: .
CDR3: CASSLTGGAGLPQHF; DNA: TGCGCCAGCAGCTTGACAGGGGGCGCTGGCCTTCCCCAGCATTTT; D: TRBD1; V: TRBV5-1; length: 15; J: TRBJ1-5; size: few
CDR3: CASSESASGGPFDEQFF; DNA: TGCGCCAGCAGTGAGTCGGCTAGCGGGGGCCCCTTTGATGAGCAGTTCTTC; D: TRBD2; V: TRBV10-2; length: 17; J: TRBJ2-1; size: .
CDR3: CAWSRSLGGEQYF; DNA: TGTGCCTGGAGTCGGTCCCTAGGGGGCGAGCAGTACTTC; D: .; V: TRBV30; length: 13; J: TRBJ2-7; size: .